This TCR beta chain was documented in a study of human CD4 T cells and Enterobacteriaceae. The CDR3 has 12 residues. Trimming removed 4 bases at V and 7 bases at J, with 11 bases between. CDR1 and CDR2 (germline): SGHRS, YFSETQ. All CD4+ cells other than CD45RA+CCR7+CD95- naive cells were sorted as memory, over 98% pure. The repertoire was sequenced with immunoSEQ multiplex PCR; TCRdb's copy has only in-frame clones and lacks some. The repertoire holds around 26,000 clones, with approximately 80% as singletons. The clonotype was recovered from a human donor in good health. This chain joins TRBV5-1 and TRBJ2-5, with D uncertain. The sequencing input was memory CD4+ T cells from blood. CDR3 region: CASSQNMGTQYF. The CDR3 region has the DNA TGCGCCAGCAGCCAGAACATGGGGACCCAGTACTTC.